The present TCR beta chain was sequenced within a study of response to subunit inactivated influenza vaccine. Overall study results and limits: Only a handful of new T cells, the authors suggested, are recruited with each seasonal influenza vaccination.

V gave up 10 bases and J gave up 0 bases, with 14 bases separating them. The CDR3 is made up of 14 amino acids. This clonotype was counted at least ten times. The target antigen is unknown. In TCRdb, the RT-PCR reads were re-called with MiXCR into one record per CDR3 protein. The table includes about 830,000 distinct CDR3 sequences, around a sixth detected once. This clonotype originated in a man aged 50 to 60 who received an inactivated influenza vaccine. V is TRBV12-3 or TRBV12-4 and J is TRBJ2-3; perhaps TRBD1 as D (5 bases). Sample: PBMCs from blood, taken roughly 5 days after vaccination. Here the CDR3 reads CATKTAASTDTQYF. CDR3 coding DNA: TGTGCCACCAAGACAGCCGCTAGCACAGATACGCAGTATTTT.